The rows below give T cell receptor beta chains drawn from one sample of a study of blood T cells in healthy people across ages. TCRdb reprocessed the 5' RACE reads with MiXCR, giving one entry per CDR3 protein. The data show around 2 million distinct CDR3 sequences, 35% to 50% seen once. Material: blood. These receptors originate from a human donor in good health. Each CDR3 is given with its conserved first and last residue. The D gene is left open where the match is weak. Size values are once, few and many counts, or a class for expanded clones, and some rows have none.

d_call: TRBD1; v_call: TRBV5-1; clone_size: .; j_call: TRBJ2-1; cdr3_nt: TGCGCCAGCATGGGAACAGGGGGCGGGAATGAGCAGTTCTTC; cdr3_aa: CASMGTGGGNEQFF
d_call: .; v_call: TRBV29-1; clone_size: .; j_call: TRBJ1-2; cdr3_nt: TGCAGCGCCGTAACAGGGAACCTTAGGGGCTACACCTTC; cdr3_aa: CSAVTGNLRGYTF
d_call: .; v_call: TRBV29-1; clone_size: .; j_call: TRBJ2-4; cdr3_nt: TGCAGCGTTGAACACGACAGAAACATTCAGTACTTC; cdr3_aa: CSVEHDRNIQYF
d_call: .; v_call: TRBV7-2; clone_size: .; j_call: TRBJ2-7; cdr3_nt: TGTGCCAGCAGCTCCCCGCTCCGCCCGGAGAGGAACGGGTACGAGCAGTACTTC; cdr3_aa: CASSSPLRPERNGYEQYF
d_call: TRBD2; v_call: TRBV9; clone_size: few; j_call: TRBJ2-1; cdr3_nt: TGTGCCAGCAGGCCAACTAGCGGGGAGCAGTTCTTC; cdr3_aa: CASRPTSGEQFF
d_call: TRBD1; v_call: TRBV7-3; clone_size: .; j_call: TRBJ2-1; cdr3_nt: TGTGCCAGCAGCCAAGGGGGCTTCTCCTCCTACAATGAGCAGTTCTTC; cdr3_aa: CASSQGGFSSYNEQFF
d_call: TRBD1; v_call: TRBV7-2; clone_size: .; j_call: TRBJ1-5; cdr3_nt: TGTGCCAGCAGCTGGGGACAGGGGTATCAGCCCCAGCATTTT; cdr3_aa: CASSWGQGYQPQHF
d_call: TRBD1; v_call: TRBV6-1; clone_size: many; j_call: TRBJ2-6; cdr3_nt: TGTGCCAGCAGCCCCGGGACAGGGGTCTCTGGGGCCAACGTCCTGACTTTC; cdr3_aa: CASSPGTGVSGANVLTF
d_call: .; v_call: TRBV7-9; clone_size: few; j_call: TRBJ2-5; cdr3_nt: TGTGCCAGCAGCTTGATTTTGTCGGTAAAGACCCAGTACTTC; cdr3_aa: CASSLILSVKTQYF
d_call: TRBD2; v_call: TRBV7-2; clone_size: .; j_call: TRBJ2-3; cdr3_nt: TGTGCCAGCAGCCCCCCTAGCGGGGCAAAGGGGGATACGCAGTATTTT; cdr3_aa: CASSPPSGAKGDTQYF
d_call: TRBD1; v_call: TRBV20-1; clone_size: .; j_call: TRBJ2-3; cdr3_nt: TGCAGTGCTACGACAGGGGGCTCGGACACAGATACGCAGTATTTT; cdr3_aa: CSATTGGSDTDTQYF
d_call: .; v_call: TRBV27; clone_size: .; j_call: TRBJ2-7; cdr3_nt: TGTGCCAGCAATACGGGATTACCTTACGAGCAGTACTTC; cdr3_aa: CASNTGLPYEQYF
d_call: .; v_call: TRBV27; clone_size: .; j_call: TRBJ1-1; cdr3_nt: TGTGCCAGCAGTATCGACAGGATGAACACTGAAGCTTTCTTT; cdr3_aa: CASSIDRMNTEAFF
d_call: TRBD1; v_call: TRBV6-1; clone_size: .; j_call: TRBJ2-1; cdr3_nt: TGTGCCAGCAGCGCGACAGGGGCGTCCTACAATGAGCAGTTCTTC; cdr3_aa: CASSATGASYNEQFF
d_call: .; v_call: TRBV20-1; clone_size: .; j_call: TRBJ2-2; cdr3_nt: TGCAGTGCTCCCAGGACCGGGACCGGGGAGCTGTTTTTT; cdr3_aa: CSAPRTGTGELFF
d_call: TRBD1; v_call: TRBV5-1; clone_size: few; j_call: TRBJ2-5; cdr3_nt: TGCGCCAGCAGCTCGAGGGCAGGGGGAACGGAGACCCAGTACTTC; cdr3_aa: CASSSRAGGTETQYF
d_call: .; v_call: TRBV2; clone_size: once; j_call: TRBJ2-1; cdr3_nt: TGTGCCAGCAGTATTTCTACAAGTTTCCACAATGAGCAGTTCTTC; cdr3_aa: CASSISTSFHNEQFF
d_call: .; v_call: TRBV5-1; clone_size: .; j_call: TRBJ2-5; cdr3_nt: TGCGCCAGCAGCTTGGCTTGGGGCCAAGAGACCCAGTACTTC; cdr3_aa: CASSLAWGQETQYF
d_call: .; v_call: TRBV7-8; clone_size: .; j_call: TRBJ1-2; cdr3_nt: TGTGCCAGCAGCCCAGGATTATGGACCGATGGCTACACCTTC; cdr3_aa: CASSPGLWTDGYTF
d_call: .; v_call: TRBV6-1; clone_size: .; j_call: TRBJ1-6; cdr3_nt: TGTGCCAGCATTCCAGGACCCCTCCACTTT; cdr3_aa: CASIPGPLHF
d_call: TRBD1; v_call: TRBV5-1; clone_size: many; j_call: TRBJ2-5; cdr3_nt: TGTGCCAGCAGCTTAGGGACAGGGGAAGAGACCCAGTACTTC; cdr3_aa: CASSLGTGEETQYF
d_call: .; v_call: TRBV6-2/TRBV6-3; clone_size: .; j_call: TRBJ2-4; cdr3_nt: TGTGCCAGCAGACGGGACCAGCTTCAATCGGGTGAGCAGTACTTC; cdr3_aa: CASRRDQLQSGEQYF
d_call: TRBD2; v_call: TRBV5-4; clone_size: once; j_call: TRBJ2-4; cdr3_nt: TGTGCCAGCAGCTTCCTCACGGGGGGAAACATTCAGTACTTC; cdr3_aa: CASSFLTGGNIQYF
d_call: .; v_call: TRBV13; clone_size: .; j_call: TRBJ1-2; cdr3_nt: TGTGCCAGCAGCTTAGGCCTTTCGGGGGCAAAGGATGGCTACACCTTC; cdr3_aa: CASSLGLSGAKDGYTF
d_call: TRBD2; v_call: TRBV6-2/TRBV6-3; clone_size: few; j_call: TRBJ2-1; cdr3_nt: TGTGCCAGCAGCCGGACTAGCCGGCGCAATGAGCAGTTCTTC; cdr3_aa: CASSRTSRRNEQFF
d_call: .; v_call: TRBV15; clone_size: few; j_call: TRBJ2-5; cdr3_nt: TGTGCCACCAGCAGGGACGGACTCCAAGAGACCCAGTACTTC; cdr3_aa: CATSRDGLQETQYF
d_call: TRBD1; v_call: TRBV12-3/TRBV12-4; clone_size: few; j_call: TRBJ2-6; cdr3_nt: TGTGCCAGCAGTTTAACGGCAGGGGGTTCCAACGTCCTGACTTTC; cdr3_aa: CASSLTAGGSNVLTF
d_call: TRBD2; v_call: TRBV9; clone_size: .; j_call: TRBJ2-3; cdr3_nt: TGTGCCAGCAGCGTCTCCGGGACTAGCGGGGTAGCAGATACGCAGTATTTT; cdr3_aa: CASSVSGTSGVADTQYF
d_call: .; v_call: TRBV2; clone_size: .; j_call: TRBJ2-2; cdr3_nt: TGTGCCAGCAGCAAGACCACCGGGGAGCTGTTTTTT; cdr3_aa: CASSKTTGELFF
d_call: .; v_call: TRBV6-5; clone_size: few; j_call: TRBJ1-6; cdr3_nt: TGTGCCAGCAGTTACGCGGAGGGAAATTCACCCCTCCACTTT; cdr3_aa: CASSYAEGNSPLHF